The 32 T cell receptor beta chains given below trace back to one sample, sequenced in a study of PD-1 blockade in classical Hodgkin lymphoma. Following autologous stem cell transplantation, relapse occurred in every patient, and exposure to brentuximab vedotin varied. Sequencing was performed with immunoSEQ multiplex PCR; in TCRdb, only in-frame clones are kept and a portion is missing. The repertoire holds 100,000 to 120,000 clones, with roughly nine tenths as singletons. The source material was peripheral blood mononuclear cells (PBMCs), sampled before the second cycle of nivolumab. The receptor source for this set is a human donor with classical Hodgkin lymphoma.

The chain recombines TRBV6-4 with TRBJ2-5; no reliable D call. CDR1 is MRHNA and CDR2 is SNTAGT in the germline V gene. V was trimmed by 8 bases and J by 5 bases, leaving 6 bases between them. The CDR3 runs to 10 residues. CDR3 DNA sequence: TGTGCCAGCCCCAGCGAGACCCAGTACTTC. Its protein is CASPSETQYF.

This chain connects TRBV6-5 to TRBJ2-1, with TRBD2 identical over 8 bases. V lost 5 bases and J lost 8; bases outside the gene matches: 8. CDR3 length: 14 residues. The germline CDR1 and CDR2 sequences are MNHEY and SVGAGI. The CDR3 region is CASSAWTSSYEQFF. The DNA of the CDR3 is TGTGCCAGCAGTGCCTGGACTAGCAGCTATGAGCAGTTCTTC.

The rearrangement links TRBV2 to TRBJ1-1; D is ambiguous. Germline CDR1 is SNHLY and CDR2 is FYNNEI. The CDR3 spans 17 residues. Trimming removed 4 bases at V and 5 bases at J, with 23 bases between. CDR3 nucleotides: TGTGCCAGCAGTGTTAAAGGGTGGAGCAGCCCTTGGACTGAAGCTTTCTTT. Translating it yields CASSVKGWSSPWTEAFF. Full variable domain (outside the CDR3, taken from reference TRBV2 and TRBJ1-1): EPEVTQTPSHQVTQMGQEVILRCVPISNHLYFYWYRQILGQKVEFLVSFYNNEISEKSEIFDDQFSVERPDGSNFTLKIRSTKLEDSAMYFCASSVKGWSSPWTEAFFGQGTRLTVV.

This clone has just a few counts. The chain recombines TRBV5-1 with TRBJ2-2; 11 nucleotides align to TRBD2. Germline-derived CDR1 and CDR2 are SGHRS and YFSETQ. The CDR3 is 18 residues long. J was trimmed by 4 bases and V by 1 base; bases with no gene match: 9. In nucleotides, the CDR3 is TGCGCCAGCAGCTTGCAGACTAGCGGGACTACGTTCACCGGGGAGCTGTTTTTT. Amino acids: CASSLQTSGTTFTGELFF.

This clone is a singleton in its sample. V and J are TRBV27 and TRBJ2-2; a weak D match, TRBD2 (5 bases). In germline, CDR1 is MNHEY, CDR2 SMNVEV (reference sequence). V was shortened by 4 bases and J by 6 bases, with 9 bases between the two germline ends. The length of the CDR3 is 13 residues. CDR3 sequence reads: CASSWWESGELFF. DNA of the CDR3: TGTGCCAGCAGTTGGTGGGAGTCCGGGGAGCTGTTTTTT.

There are a few counts of this clone. The chain uses TRBV11-3 and TRBJ2-1; TRBD2 aligns across 10 bases. The J segment lost 6 bases and the V segment lost 1 base, leaving 3 bases of the junction unmatched. Germline CDR1 and CDR2: SGHNT and YENEEA. The CDR3 sequence is 15 residues long. DNA for the CDR3: TGTGCCAGCAGCTTAGGAACTAGCGGGGTCAATGAGCAGTTCTTC. It yields the protein CASSLGTSGVNEQFF. The variable domain in full, completed from reference TRBV11-3 and TRBJ2-1, reads EAGVVQSPRYKIIEKKQPVAFWCNPISGHNTLYWYLQNLGQGPELLIRYENEEAVDDSQLPKDRFSAERLKGVDSTLKIQPAELGDSAVYLCASSLGTSGVNEQFFGPGTRLTVL.

The chain combines TRBV28 with TRBJ1-1; weak D call: TRBD1 (6 bases). The CDR3 covers 15 residues. Trimming stripped 5 bases from V and 2 bases from J, with 15 bases between. Germline-derived CDR1 and CDR2 are MDHEN and SYDVKM. CDR3 region: CASSNRWTANTEAFF. In nucleotides, the CDR3 is TGTGCCAGCAGTAACCGATGGACAGCCAACACTGAAGCTTTCTTT.

The chain recombines TRBV11-2 with TRBJ2-7; 12 positions match TRBD2. Germline values: CDR1 SGHAT, CDR2 FQNNGV. The CDR3 consists of 15 residues. Losses at the gene ends were 5 bases for V and 7 bases for J; bases not matched to a gene: 9. The CDR3 is CASSLKLAGGREQYF. As DNA, the CDR3 is TGTGCCAGCAGCCTAAAACTAGCGGGAGGACGGGAGCAGTACTTC.

This rearrangement joins TRBV5-1 to TRBJ2-1; D is perhaps TRBD2 (6 bases). The CDR3 totals 15 residues. Germline V CDR1 and CDR2: SGHRS, YFSETQ. The V end was cut by 6 bases, the J end by 2 bases, with 15 bases between. In DNA form, the CDR3 reads TGCGCCAGCACCCCGCCGGGACTTCCCTACAATGAGCAGTTCTTC. Translating gives CASTPPGLPYNEQFF.

This clone was seen only a few times. The V and J genes are TRBV2 and TRBJ1-5; TRBD1 is a possible D gene (5 bases). The germline gives CDR1 SNHLY, CDR2 FYNNEI. The CDR3 sequence is 14 residues long. V lost 1 base and J lost 4, with 8 bases in between. The CDR3 bases are TGTGCCAGCAGTGAAGGTGCAGGGAATCAGCCCCAGCATTTT. It codes for CASSEGAGNQPQHF.

The chain links TRBV6-1 to TRBJ2-1, with TRBD2 matching over 9 bases. CDR1 is MNHNS, CDR2 SASEGT, per germline. Trimming at V came to 3 bases and at J to 8 bases, leaving 8 bases not matched to a gene. The length of the CDR3 is 15 residues. CDR3 DNA sequence: TGTGCCAGCAGTGAGAGACTAGCGGAGAGCCATGAGCAGTTCTTC. This translates into CASSERLAESHEQFF.

This chain connects TRBV6-5 to TRBJ2-6, with D unclear. Trimming shortened V by 4 bases and J by 1 base, and 8 bases separated the two germline ends. The CDR3 consists of 15 residues. CDR1 and CDR2 (germline): MNHEY, SVGAGI. The CDR3 loop is CASSSASSGANVLTF. The CDR3 region has the DNA TGTGCCAGCAGTTCCGCTTCATCTGGGGCCAACGTCCTGACTTTC.

The chain recombines TRBV7-9 with TRBJ2-5; D is undetermined. Trimming removed 6 bases from V and 5 bases from J, with 13 bases in between. This CDR3 comprises 13 residues. CDR1 and CDR2 (germline): SEHNR, FQNEAQ (reference sequence). Here the CDR3 DNA reads TGTGCCAGCAGTCCCGTCGGGTGGGAGACCCAGTACTTC. Its translation is CASSPVGWETQYF.

The genes are TRBV13 and TRBJ2-3, with D possibly matching TRBD1 (6 bases). Trimming stripped 4 bases from V and 0 bases from J, with 11 bases between. CDR3 length equals 15 residues. In germline, CDR1 is PRHDT, CDR2 FYEKMQ (reference sequence). CDR3 DNA sequence: TGTGCCAGCAGCTCGGGGACAATTAGCACAGATACGCAGTATTTT. Amino acids: CASSSGTISTDTQYF.

The chain has TRBV25-1 and TRBJ2-2; TRBD2 matches at 8 bases. CDR1 is MGHDK, CDR2 SYGVNS, per germline. The CDR3 totals 17 residues. Trimming removed 1 base from V and 1 base from J; junction bases left unmatched: 5. CDR3 nucleotides: TGTGCCAGCAGTGAATTCCCGGGAGGGAAGAACACCGGGGAGCTGTTTTTT. Its protein is CASSEFPGGKNTGELFF.

The chain employs TRBV19 and TRBJ2-7; possible D gene TRBD2, 6 bases. The CDR3 consists of 14 residues. V shed 8 bases and J shed 2 bases, with 16 bases lying between them. Germline loops: CDR1 LNHDA, CDR2 SQIVND (reference sequence). DNA for the CDR3: TGTGCCAGTTCAGAGTGGGGAGGTGCCTACGAGCAGTACTTC. It is translated as CASSEWGGAYEQYF.

This clone was seen only once. V and J are TRBV5-1 and TRBJ2-7; 8 positions match TRBD2. The CDR3 has 16 amino acids. After removal of 4 bases from V and 3 bases from J, the junction contained 12 bases not matched to a gene. The V gene's germline CDR1 is SGHRS and CDR2 YFSETQ. Here the CDR3 reads CASSPGRLAKNYEQYF. CDR3 in DNA: TGCGCCAGCAGCCCGGGCAGACTAGCGAAAAACTACGAGCAGTACTTC.

This CDR3 is CASSLYVAGDTSTDTQYF. The CDR3 DNA follows: TGTGCCAGCAGCCTCTACGTAGCGGGAGACACTAGCACAGATACGCAGTATTTT. The chain is built from TRBV27 and TRBJ2-3; TRBD2 matches 9 bases. The junction had 13 bases not matched to a gene; V was cut back by 6 bases and J by 0 bases. CDR3 length equals 18 residues. From germline, CDR1 is MNHEY and CDR2 SMNVEV (reference sequence).

The rearrangement uses TRBV15 and TRBJ2-5; the match to TRBD1 covers 10 bases. The CDR3 sequence is 16 residues long. Unmatched junction bases numbered 7, after V lost 4 bases and J lost 2 bases. Germline CDR1 reads LNHNV; CDR2 reads YYDKDF (reference sequence). CDR3 region: CATSTRQGAEQETQYF. CDR3 nucleotides: TGTGCCACCAGCACCCGACAGGGGGCGGAACAAGAGACCCAGTACTTC.

V and J are TRBV7-2 and TRBJ2-5; D ambiguous. Between the trimmed V and J ends, which lost 5 bases and 2 bases, there was a span of 9 bases. The germline V gene has CDR1 SGHTA and CDR2 FQGNSA. This CDR3 contains 13 residues. DNA for the CDR3: TGTGCCAGCAGCCCTACCCCACAAGAGACCCAGTACTTC. Translated: CASSPTPQETQYF.

The chain joins TRBV2 to TRBJ1-2; D remains ambiguous. Trimming removed 6 bases from V and 2 bases from J, with 7 bases in between. Per the germline V gene, CDR1 is SNHLY and CDR2 is FYNNEI. The CDR3 is made up of 12 amino acids. The CDR3 DNA reads as TGTGCCAGCAGGAAGGTAAACTATGGCTACACCTTC. Protein: CASRKVNYGYTF. The full variable domain, completed using reference TRBV2 and TRBJ1-2, is EPEVTQTPSHQVTQMGQEVILRCVPISNHLYFYWYRQILGQKVEFLVSFYNNEISEKSEIFDDQFSVERPDGSNFTLKIRSTKLEDSAMYFCASRKVNYGYTFGSGTRLTVV.

This clone was picked up one time. The chain uses TRBV4-1 and TRBJ2-5; D not resolved. The V gene lost 0 bases and the J gene lost 5 bases, with 13 bases spanning the gap. The V gene's germline CDR1 is MGHRA and CDR2 YSYEKL. The CDR3 is 15 residues long. Written as DNA, the CDR3 is TGCGCCAGCAGCCAAGATCCCGGCTATCCCGAGACCCAGTACTTC. Translation: CASSQDPGYPETQYF.

The chain has TRBV21-1 and TRBJ2-3; the D call TRBD2 from the table was never checked on the DNA. TRBV21-1 is listed as a pseudogene. This CDR3 comprises 16 residues. In DNA, the CDR3 is TGTGCCAGCAGCAAATGTCGAGCGGGAAAGGCAGATACGCAGTATTTT. Amino acids: CASSKCRAGKADTQYF.

The chain couples TRBV6-5 to TRBJ2-1; 14 bases align to TRBD2. The V gene end was trimmed by 6 bases and the J gene end by 10 bases; junction bases not matched to a gene: 8. CDR1 and CDR2 from the germline V gene are MNHEY and SVGAGI. This CDR3 has 15 amino acids. CDR3 residues: CASRPGLAGASEQFF. CDR3 in DNA: TGTGCCAGCAGACCGGGACTAGCGGGAGCGAGCGAGCAGTTCTTC.

The chain links TRBV6-1 to TRBJ2-2; D call uncertain. The CDR3 runs to 14 residues. Germline lookup yields CDR1 MNHNS and CDR2 SASEGT. V gave up 1 base and J gave up 7 bases, with 10 bases separating them. Here the CDR3 reads CASSEEAGSGELFF. DNA for the CDR3: TGTGCCAGCAGTGAAGAGGCAGGCAGCGGGGAGCTGTTTTTT.

The rearrangement links TRBV7-9 to TRBJ2-7; perhaps TRBD1 as D (6 bases). V was clipped by 5 bases and J by 7 bases, with 21 bases between them. Germline CDR1 is SEHNR and CDR2 is FQNEAQ (reference sequence). CDR3 size: 15 residues. CDR3 coding DNA: TGTGCCAGCAGCCCAGAGGGGGTGGGTGCGCGGGAGCAGTACTTC. Its translation: CASSPEGVGAREQYF. The whole variable domain, filled in from reference TRBV7-9 and TRBJ2-7, reads DTGVSQNPRHKITKRGQNVTFRCDPISEHNRLYWYRQTLGQGPEFLTYFQNEAQLEKSRLLSDRFSAERPKGSFSTLEIQRTEQGDSAMYLCASSPEGVGAREQYFGPGTRLTVT.

The chain uses TRBV18 and TRBJ2-7; TRBD1 matches 8 bases. Germline V lookup: CDR1 KGHSH, CDR2 LQKENI. The CDR3 is 15 residues long. Unmatched junction bases numbered 9, after V lost 2 bases and J lost 6 bases. The CDR3 sequence is CASSPNADRGPEQYF. DNA for the CDR3: TGTGCCAGCTCACCAAATGCAGACAGGGGACCCGAGCAGTACTTC.

The rearrangement links TRBV15 to TRBJ1-1, with D uncertain. V gave up 1 base and J gave up 0 bases, with 6 bases separating them. Germline V gene sequence: CDR1 LNHNV, CDR2 YYDKDF (reference sequence). This CDR3 is 14 amino acids long. The CDR3 DNA sequence: TGTGCCACCAGCAGAGGCCACCTGAACACTGAAGCTTTCTTT. This translates into CATSRGHLNTEAFF.

The rearrangement uses TRBV30 and TRBJ1-1, with 8 bases lining up with TRBD1. Unmatched junction bases numbered 13, after V lost 3 bases and J lost 7 bases. CDR1 and CDR2 (germline): GTSNPN, SVGIG (reference sequence). This CDR3 comprises 15 residues. The CDR3 DNA sequence: TGTGCCTGGAGGCTCCCCAGGGGGCCGGGGGATGAAGCTTTCTTT. Amino acid sequence: CAWRLPRGPGDEAFF.

A remark on this clone: Its ends do not fully match the called genes, so a read error is possible. The chain couples TRBV28 to TRBJ2-7; 8 nucleotides match TRBD1. Germline V gene lookup returns CDR1 MDHEN and CDR2 SYDVKM. The CDR3 length is 12 residues. CDR3 region: CASSDRDRFNDF. CDR3 DNA: TGTGCCAGCAGTGACCGGGACAGGTTTAATGACTTC.

The chain carries TRBV18 and TRBJ1-4; D is unclear. Trimming cost V 3 bases and J 5 bases, with 16 bases left between them. The CDR3 consists of 16 residues. Germline CDR1 is KGHSH and CDR2 is LQKENI. The CDR3 protein is CASSPGFAENNEKLFF. CDR3 DNA sequence: TGTGCCAGCTCACCCGGATTCGCAGAGAACAATGAAAAACTGTTTTTT.

V and J are TRBV10-3 and TRBJ1-1, with TRBD1 as a possible D gene (5 bases). Trimming pared 4 bases from V and 7 bases from J, leaving 10 bases between. From germline, CDR1 is ENHRY and CDR2 SYGVKD. The CDR3 runs to 12 residues. DNA for the CDR3: TGTGCCATCAGTGTCCCAAGGGGTGAAGCTTTCTTT. Protein product: CAISVPRGEAFF.